This entry concerns a single T cell receptor beta chain. This specimen comes from a study of shared clonotypes between healthy human individuals. Study as a whole: The composition of the donors was a couple of women and a few men aged 18 to 49.

The CDR3 sequence is 12 residues long. Germline loops: CDR1 SQVTM, CDR2 ANQGSEA. V lost 3 bases, J lost 5 bases, and 7 bases lay in between. Deep-level running was used for the assay. Clones were read by immunoSEQ multiplex PCR, and TCRdb kept only the in-frame ones, dropping some. The table includes some 1.4 million clones, roughly 97% detected once. The CD4+ fraction was divided into a CD45RA+ naive subset and a CD45RA-negative memory subset. Sequencing was performed on naive CD4+ T cells sorted from blood. Indicated subset: CD45RA+ positively selected. This chain links TRBV29-1 with TRBJ1-4, with D unresolved. The TCR sequence derives from a man aged 25-45 years in good health. The CDR3: CSVESQNEKLFF. For the CDR3, the DNA is TGCAGCGTTGAGTCACAGAATGAAAAACTGTTTTTT.